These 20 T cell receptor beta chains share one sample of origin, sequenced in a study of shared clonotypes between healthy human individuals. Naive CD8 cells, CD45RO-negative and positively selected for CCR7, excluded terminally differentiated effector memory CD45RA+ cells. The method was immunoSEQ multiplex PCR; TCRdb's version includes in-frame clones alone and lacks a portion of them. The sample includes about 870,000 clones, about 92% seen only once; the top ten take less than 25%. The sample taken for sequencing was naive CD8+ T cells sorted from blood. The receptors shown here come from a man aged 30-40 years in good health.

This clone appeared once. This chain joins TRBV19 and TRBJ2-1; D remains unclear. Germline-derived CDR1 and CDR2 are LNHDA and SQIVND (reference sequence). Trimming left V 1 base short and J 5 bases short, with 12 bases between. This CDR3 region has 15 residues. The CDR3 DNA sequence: TGTGCCAGTAGTATAGGGGCAATGGGCAACAATGAGCAGTTCTTC. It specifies CASSIGAMGNNEQFF. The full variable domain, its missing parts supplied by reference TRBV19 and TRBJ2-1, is DGGITQSPKYLFRKEGQNVTLSCEQNLNHDAMYWYRQDPGQGLRLIYYSQIVNDFQKGDIAEGYSVSREKKESFPLTVTSAQKNPTAFYLCASSIGAMGNNEQFFGPGTRLTVL.

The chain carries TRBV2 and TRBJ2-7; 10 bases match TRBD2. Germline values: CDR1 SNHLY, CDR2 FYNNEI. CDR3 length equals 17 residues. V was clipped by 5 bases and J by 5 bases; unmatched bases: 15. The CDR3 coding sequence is TGTGCCAGCAGTCCATTGGAGGGGCTAGCGGGAGAAGACGAGCAGTACTTC. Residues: CASSPLEGLAGEDEQYF. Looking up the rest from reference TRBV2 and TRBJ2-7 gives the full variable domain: EPEVTQTPSHQVTQMGQEVILRCVPISNHLYFYWYRQILGQKVEFLVSFYNNEISEKSEIFDDQFSVERPDGSNFTLKIRSTKLEDSAMYFCASSPLEGLAGEDEQYFGPGTRLTVT.

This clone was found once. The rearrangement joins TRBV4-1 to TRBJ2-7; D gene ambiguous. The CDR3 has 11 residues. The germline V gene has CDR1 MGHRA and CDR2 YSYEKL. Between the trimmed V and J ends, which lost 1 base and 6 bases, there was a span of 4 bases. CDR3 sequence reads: CASSQGPEQYF. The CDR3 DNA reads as TGCGCCAGCAGCCAAGGGCCCGAGCAGTACTTC.

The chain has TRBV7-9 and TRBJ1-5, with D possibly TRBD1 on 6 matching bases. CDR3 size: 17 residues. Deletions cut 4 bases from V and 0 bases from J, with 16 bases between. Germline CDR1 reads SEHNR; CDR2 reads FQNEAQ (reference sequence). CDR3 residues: CASSSTKDRSSNQPQHF. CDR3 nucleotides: TGTGCCAGCAGCTCTACAAAAGACAGGTCTAGCAATCAGCCCCAGCATTTT.

The CDR3, as DNA: TGTGCCAGCAGCTTGGCTCCCCAGGATATATGGACCGGGGAGCTGTTTTTT. It is translated as CASSLAPQDIWTGELFF. The V gene is TRBV5-4, the J gene TRBJ2-2; D call uncertain. Germline CDR1 and CDR2: SGHNT and YYREEE (reference sequence). The CDR3 is 17 residues long. Trimming cost V 0 bases and J 5 bases, with 17 bases left between them.

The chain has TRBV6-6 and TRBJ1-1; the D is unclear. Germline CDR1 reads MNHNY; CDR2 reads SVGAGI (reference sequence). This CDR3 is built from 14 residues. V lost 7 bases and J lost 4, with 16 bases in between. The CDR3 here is CASTTGGDVTEAFF. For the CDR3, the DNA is TGTGCCAGCACCACGGGAGGAGATGTCACTGAAGCTTTCTTT.

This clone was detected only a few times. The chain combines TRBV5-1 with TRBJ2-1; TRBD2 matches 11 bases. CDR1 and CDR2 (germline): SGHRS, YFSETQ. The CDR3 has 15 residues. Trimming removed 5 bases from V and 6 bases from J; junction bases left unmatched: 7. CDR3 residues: CASRSGTSGLNEQFF. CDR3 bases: TGCGCCAGCAGGTCCGGGACTAGCGGTCTCAATGAGCAGTTCTTC.

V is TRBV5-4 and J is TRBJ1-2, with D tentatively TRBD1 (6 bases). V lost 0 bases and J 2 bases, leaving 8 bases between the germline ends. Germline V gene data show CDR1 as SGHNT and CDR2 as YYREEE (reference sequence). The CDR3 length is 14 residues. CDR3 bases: TGTGCCAGCAGCTTGGACGACAGGAACTATGGCTACACCTTC. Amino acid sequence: CASSLDDRNYGYTF.

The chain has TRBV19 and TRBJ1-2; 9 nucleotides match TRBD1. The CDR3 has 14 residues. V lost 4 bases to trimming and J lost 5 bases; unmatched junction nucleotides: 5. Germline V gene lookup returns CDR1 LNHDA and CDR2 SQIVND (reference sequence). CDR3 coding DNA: TGTGCCAGTAGTACCTGGACAGGGGATTATGGCTACACCTTC. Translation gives CASSTWTGDYGYTF. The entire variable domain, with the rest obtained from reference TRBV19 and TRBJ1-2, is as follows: DGGITQSPKYLFRKEGQNVTLSCEQNLNHDAMYWYRQDPGQGLRLIYYSQIVNDFQKGDIAEGYSVSREKKESFPLTVTSAQKNPTAFYLCASSTWTGDYGYTFGSGTRLTVV.

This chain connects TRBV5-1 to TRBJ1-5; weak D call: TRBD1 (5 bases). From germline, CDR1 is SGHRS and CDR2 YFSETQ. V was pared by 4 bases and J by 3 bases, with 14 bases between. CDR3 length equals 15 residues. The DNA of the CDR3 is TGCGCCAGCAGCCCAGGGCTCTCCCACAATCAGCCCCAGCATTTT. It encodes CASSPGLSHNQPQHF.

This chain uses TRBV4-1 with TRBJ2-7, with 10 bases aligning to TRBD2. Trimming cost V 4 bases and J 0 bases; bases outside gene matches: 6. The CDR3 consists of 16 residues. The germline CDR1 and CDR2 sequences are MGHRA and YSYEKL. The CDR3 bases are TGCGCCAGCAGCCCCATAGCGGGAGGCAGCTCCTACGAGCAGTACTTC. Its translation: CASSPIAGGSSYEQYF.

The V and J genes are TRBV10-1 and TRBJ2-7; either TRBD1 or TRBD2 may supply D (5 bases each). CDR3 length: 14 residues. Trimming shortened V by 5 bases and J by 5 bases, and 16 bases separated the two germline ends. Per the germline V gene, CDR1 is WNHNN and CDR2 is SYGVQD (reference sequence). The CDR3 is CASSRDPFSHEQYF. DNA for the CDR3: TGCGCCAGCAGTCGGGACCCCTTTTCGCACGAGCAGTACTTC.

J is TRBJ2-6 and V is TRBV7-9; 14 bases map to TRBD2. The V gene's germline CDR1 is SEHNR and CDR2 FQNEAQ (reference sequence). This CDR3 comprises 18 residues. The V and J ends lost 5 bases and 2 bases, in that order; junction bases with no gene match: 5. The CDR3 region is CASSEGLAGVTGANVLTF. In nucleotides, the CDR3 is TGTGCCAGCAGCGAGGGACTAGCGGGAGTAACTGGGGCCAACGTCCTGACTTTC.

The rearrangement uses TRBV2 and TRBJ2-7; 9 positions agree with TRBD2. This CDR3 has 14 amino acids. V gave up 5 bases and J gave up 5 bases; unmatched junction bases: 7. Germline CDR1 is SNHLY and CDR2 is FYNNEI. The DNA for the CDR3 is TGTGCCAGCAGTCGTAGCGGGAGATACGACGAGCAGTACTTC. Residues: CASSRSGRYDEQYF.

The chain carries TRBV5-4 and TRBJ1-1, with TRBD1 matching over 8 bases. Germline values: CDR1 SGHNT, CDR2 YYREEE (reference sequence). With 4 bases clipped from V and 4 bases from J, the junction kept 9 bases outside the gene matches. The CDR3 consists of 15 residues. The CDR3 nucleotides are TGTGCCAGCAGCATTGGAGACAGGGGCCGCACTGAAGCTTTCTTT. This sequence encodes CASSIGDRGRTEAFF.

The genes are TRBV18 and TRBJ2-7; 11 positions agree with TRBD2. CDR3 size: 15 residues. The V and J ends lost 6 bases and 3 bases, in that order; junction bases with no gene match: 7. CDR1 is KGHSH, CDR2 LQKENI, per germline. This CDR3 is CASSQTSGTLYEQYF. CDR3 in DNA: TGTGCCAGCTCTCAGACTAGCGGGACCCTCTACGAGCAGTACTTC.

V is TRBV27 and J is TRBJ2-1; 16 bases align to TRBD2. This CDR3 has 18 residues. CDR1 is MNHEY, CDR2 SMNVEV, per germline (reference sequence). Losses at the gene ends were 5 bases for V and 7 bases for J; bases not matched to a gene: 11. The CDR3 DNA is TGTGCCAGCAGTATCCCGGGACTAGCGGGAGGGCGGAGGAATGAGCAGTTCTTC. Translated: CASSIPGLAGGRRNEQFF.

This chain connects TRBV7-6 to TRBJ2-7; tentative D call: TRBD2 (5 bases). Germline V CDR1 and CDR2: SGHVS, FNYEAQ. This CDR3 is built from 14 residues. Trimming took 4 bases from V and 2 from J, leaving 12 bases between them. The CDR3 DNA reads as TGTGCCAGCAGCTCCCGGGATAACCCCTACGAGCAGTACTTC. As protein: CASSSRDNPYEQYF.

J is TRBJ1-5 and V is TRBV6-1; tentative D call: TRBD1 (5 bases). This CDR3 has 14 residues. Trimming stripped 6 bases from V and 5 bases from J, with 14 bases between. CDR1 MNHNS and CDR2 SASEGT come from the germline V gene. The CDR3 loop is CASRTGAGDQPQHF. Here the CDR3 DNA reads TGTGCCAGCAGGACCGGGGCTGGAGATCAGCCCCAGCATTTT.

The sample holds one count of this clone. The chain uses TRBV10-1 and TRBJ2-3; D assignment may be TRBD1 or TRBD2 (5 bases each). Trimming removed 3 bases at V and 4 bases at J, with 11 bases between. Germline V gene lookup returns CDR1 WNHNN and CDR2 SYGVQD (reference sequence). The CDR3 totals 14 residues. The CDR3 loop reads CASSDAGSADTQYF. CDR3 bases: TGCGCCAGCAGTGATGCAGGGAGTGCAGATACGCAGTATTTT.